A single T cell receptor (beta chain) is shown here with its context. These data come from a study of blood T cell repertoires in COVID-19. Whole-study context: The United States, Italy and Spain supplied acute and convalescent COVID-19 samples. T cells, B-cell-depleted T cells, or PBMCs provided the cDNA or gDNA that served as material.

Per the original data handling: Amplifying reference gene primers gave estimates of nucleated cell counts. Assay used: immunoSEQ multiplex PCR; TCRdb lists only in-frame clones, some missing. Clonal size and the V and J genes are those of that table, whereas D and trimming came from the DNA. Of hundreds of thousands of clones in the sample, 80% to 90% were seen once. CDR3 length equals 15 residues. The V end lost 5 bases, the J end lost 2 bases, and 16 bases lay between the germline ends. The germline V gene has CDR1 GTSNPN and CDR2 SVGIG (reference sequence). The chain uses TRBV30 and TRBJ1-3; no clear D. The sequence was obtained from a woman in her 30s with active or convalescent COVID-19. The sample comprised peripheral blood. The CDR3 DNA is TGTGCCTGGGCCAACCTTCCGCGGGCTGGAAACACCATATATTTT. Its protein product is CAWANLPRAGNTIYF.